This T cell receptor beta chain was recorded in a study of regulatory T cells in long-lasting Graves disease. Indicated time point: persistent/refractory GD, antithyroid drugs over 5 years with positive TRAb. The TCR library was prepared using RNA isolated from PBMCs. Researchers made TCR beta libraries by using iRepertoire HTBI primers and running Arm-PCR on CDR3 regions. Via MiXCR, TCRdb re-called the multiplex PCR reads, giving one row per CDR3 protein. The sample has 500,000 to 800,000 distinct CDR3 sequences; about 32% are singletons. V was clipped by 5 bases and J by 2 bases, with 18 bases between them. From germline, CDR1 is SEHNR and CDR2 FQNEAQ (reference sequence). This CDR3 is built from 16 residues.

The sample was peripheral blood mononuclear cells (PBMCs), taken when the disease was refractory, from a patient treated with antithyroid drugs. The sequence was obtained from a female donor with Graves disease. The genes are TRBV7-9 and TRBJ1-1, with D possibly TRBD1 on 5 matching bases. The CDR3 DNA sequence: TGTGCCAGCAGCCTTCGTGGCTCAAGGGGCAACACTGAAGCTTTCTTT. Translating gives CASSLRGSRGNTEAFF.